This T cell receptor beta chain was profiled in a study of T cells in Graves' hyperthyroidism and ophthalmopathy. Template material for amplifying TCR beta CDR3 regions consisted of RNA transcripts. First-round RT-PCR targeting the TCR CDR3 was performed with the HTBI primer set. Each CDR3 protein is one row after TCRdb ran MiXCR on the multiplex PCR reads. Among more than 95,000 distinct CDR3 sequences listed, around 50% were seen once. Ten or more counts support this clonotype. CDR3 length equals 16 residues. Germline lookup yields CDR1 SGHTA and CDR2 FQGTGA. V lost 1 base to trimming and J lost 5 bases; unmatched junction nucleotides: 7. An absence of ophthalmopathy progression within 18 months meant stable Graves' hyperthyroidism. The source of the PBMCs was less than 12 ml of fresh peripheral blood.

This rearrangement joins TRBV7-3 to TRBJ2-2; 7 bases map to TRBD2. Sequenced sample: blood. The source of this sequence is a man aged 35-49 years with Graves' hyperthyroidism. DNA for the CDR3: TGTGCCAGCAGCTTAATCGAGGGAGGGCGTACCGGGGAGCTGTTTTTT. Its translation is CASSLIEGGRTGELFF.